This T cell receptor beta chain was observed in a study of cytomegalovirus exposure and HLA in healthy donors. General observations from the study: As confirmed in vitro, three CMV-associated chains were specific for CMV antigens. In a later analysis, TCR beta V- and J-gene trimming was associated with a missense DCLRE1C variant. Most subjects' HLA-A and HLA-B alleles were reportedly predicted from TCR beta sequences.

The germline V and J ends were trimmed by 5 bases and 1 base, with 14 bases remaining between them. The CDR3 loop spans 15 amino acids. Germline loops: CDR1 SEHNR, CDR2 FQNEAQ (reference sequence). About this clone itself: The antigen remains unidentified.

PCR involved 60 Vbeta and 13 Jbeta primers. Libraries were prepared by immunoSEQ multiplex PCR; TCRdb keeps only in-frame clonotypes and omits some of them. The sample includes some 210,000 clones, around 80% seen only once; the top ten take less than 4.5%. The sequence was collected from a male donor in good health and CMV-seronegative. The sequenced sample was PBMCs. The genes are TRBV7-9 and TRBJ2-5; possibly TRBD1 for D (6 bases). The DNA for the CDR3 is TGTGCCAGCAGCAACCGGGACATAGCCCAAGAGACCCAGTACTTC. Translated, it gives CASSNRDIAQETQYF. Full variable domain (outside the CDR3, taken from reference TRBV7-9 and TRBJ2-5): DTGVSQNPRHKITKRGQNVTFRCDPISEHNRLYWYRQTLGQGPEFLTYFQNEAQLEKSRLLSDRFSAERPKGSFSTLEIQRTEQGDSAMYLCASSNRDIAQETQYFGPGTRLLVL.